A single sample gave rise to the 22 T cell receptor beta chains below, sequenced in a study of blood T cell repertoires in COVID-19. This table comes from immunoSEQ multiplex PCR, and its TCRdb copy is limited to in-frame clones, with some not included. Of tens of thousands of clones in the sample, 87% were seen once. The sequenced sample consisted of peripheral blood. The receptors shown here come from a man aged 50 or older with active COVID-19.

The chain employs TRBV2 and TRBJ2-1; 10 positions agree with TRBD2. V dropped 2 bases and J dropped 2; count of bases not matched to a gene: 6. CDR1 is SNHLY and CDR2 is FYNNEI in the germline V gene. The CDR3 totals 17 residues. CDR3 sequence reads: CASSESASGSAYNEQFF. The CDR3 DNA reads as TGTGCCAGCAGTGAATCTGCTAGCGGGAGCGCCTACAATGAGCAGTTCTTC.

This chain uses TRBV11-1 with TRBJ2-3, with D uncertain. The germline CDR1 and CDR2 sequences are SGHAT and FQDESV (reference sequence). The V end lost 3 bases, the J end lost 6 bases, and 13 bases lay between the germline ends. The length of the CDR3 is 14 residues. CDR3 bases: TGTGCCAGCAGCTTGCTCGGCGGTCCCGATACGCAGTATTTT. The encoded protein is CASSLLGGPDTQYF.

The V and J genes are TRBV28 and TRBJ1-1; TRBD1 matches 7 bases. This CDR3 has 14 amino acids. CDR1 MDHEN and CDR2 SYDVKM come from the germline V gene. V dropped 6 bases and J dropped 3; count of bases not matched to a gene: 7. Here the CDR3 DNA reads TGTGCCAGCAGCCCTGGGACAGTGGACACTGAAGCTTTCTTT. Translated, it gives CASSPGTVDTEAFF. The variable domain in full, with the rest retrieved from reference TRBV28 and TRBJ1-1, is DVKVTQSSRYLVKRTGEKVFLECVQDMDHENMFWYRQDPGLGLRLIYFSYDVKMKEKGDIPEGYSVSREKKERFSLILESASTNQTSMYLCASSPGTVDTEAFFGQGTRLTVV.

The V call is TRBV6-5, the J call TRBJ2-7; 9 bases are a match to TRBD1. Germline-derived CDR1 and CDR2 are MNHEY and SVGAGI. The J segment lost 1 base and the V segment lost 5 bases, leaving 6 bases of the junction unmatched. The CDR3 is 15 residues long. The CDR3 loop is CASSRDREGSYEQYF. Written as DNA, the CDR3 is TGTGCCAGCAGTAGGGACAGGGAAGGGTCCTACGAGCAGTACTTC.

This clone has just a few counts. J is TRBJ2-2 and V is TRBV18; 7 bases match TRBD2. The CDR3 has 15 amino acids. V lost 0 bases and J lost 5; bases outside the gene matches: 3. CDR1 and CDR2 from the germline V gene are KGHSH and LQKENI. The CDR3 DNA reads TGTGCCAGCTCACCACCGGGCGGGGGAACCGGGGAGCTGTTTTTT. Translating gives CASSPPGGGTGELFF.

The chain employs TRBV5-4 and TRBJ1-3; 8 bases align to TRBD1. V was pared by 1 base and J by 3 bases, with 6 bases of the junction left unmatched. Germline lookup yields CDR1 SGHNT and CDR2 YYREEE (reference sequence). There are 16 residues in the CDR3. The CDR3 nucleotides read TGTGCCAGCAGCTTGCGACAGGGGATAGGTGGAAACACCATATATTTT. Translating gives CASSLRQGIGGNTIYF.

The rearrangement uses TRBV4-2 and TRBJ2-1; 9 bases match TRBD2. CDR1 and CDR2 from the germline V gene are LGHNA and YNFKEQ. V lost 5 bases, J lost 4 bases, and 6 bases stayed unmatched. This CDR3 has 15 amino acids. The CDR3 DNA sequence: TGTGCCAGCAGCTCAGCCAGCGGGAGGTACAATGAGCAGTTCTTC. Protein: CASSSASGRYNEQFF.

The CDR3 coding sequence is TGTGCCAGCAGACTAGTCTACGAGCAGTACTTC. Its translation is CASRLVYEQYF. V is TRBV2 and J is TRBJ2-7, with TRBD2 as a possible D gene (5 bases). Per germline, CDR1 SNHLY and CDR2 FYNNEI. The V and J ends lost 6 bases and 3 bases respectively, with 6 bases between them. This CDR3 region has 11 residues.

CDR3 sequence reads: CASSSTRTGYHEQYF. In DNA, the CDR3 is TGTGCCAGCAGTTCCACCCGGACAGGGTACCACGAGCAGTACTTC. The V call is TRBV6-6, the J call TRBJ2-7, with 8 bases that match TRBD1. This CDR3 has 15 amino acids. Germline lookup yields CDR1 MNHNY and CDR2 SVGAGI (reference sequence). V shed 4 bases, J shed 5 bases, and the junction held 10 bases outside the gene matches.

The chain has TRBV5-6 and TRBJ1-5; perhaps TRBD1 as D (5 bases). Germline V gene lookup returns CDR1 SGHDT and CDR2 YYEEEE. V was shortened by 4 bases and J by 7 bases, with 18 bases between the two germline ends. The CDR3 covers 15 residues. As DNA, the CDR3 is TGTGCCAGCAGCCTAGGGGTCTCATTAGGGCAGCCCCAGCATTTT. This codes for CASSLGVSLGQPQHF.

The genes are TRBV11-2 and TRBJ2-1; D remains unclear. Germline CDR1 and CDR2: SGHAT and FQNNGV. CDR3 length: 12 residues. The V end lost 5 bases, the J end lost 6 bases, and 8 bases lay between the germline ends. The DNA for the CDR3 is TGTGCCAGCAGCCCGCTGAGCAATGAGCAGTTCTTC. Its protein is CASSPLSNEQFF.

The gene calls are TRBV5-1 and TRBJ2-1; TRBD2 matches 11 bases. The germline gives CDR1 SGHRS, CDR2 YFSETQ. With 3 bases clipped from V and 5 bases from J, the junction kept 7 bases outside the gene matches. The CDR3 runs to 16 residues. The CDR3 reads CASSSKGLAVNNEQFF. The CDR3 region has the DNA TGCGCCAGCAGCTCAAAGGGACTAGCGGTCAACAATGAGCAGTTCTTC.

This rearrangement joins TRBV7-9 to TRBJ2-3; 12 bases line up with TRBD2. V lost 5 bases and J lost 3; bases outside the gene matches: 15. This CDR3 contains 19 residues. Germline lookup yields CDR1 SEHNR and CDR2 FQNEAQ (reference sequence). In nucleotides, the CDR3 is TGTGCCAGCAGCCTCAGTGGCCTACTAGCGGGAGGAAGAACAGATACGCAGTATTTT. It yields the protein CASSLSGLLAGGRTDTQYF.

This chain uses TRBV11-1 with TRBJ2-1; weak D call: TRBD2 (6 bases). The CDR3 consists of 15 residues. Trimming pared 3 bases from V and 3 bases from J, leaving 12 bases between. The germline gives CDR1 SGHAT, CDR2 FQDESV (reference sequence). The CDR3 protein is CASSLSGVFYNEQFF. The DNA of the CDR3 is TGTGCCAGCAGCTTGTCGGGAGTCTTCTACAATGAGCAGTTCTTC. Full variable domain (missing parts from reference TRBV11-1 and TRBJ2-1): EAEVAQSPRYKITEKSQAVAFWCDPISGHATLYWYRQILGQGPELLVQFQDESVVDDSQLPKDRFSAERLKGVDSTLKIQPAELGDSAMYLCASSLSGVFYNEQFFGPGTRLTVL.

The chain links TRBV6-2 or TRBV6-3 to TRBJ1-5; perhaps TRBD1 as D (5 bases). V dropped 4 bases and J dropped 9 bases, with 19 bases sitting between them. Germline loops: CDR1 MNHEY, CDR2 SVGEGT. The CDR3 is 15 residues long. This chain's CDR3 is CASSSSVGGKGPQHF. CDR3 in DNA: TGTGCCAGCAGTTCCAGTGTGGGGGGAAAAGGGCCCCAGCATTTT.

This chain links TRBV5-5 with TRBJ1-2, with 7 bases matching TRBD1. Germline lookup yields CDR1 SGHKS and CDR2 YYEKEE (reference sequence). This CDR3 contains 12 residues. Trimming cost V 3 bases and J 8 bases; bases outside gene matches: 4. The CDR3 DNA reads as TGTGCCAGCAGCTGGAGACAGGGCGGCTACACCTTC. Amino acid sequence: CASSWRQGGYTF.

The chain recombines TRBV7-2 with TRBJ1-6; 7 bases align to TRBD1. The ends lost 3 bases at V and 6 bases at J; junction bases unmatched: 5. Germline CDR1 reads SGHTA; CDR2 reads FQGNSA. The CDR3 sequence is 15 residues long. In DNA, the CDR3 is TGTGCCAGCAGCTTTTTTCGACAGGGTAATTCACCCCTCCACTTT. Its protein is CASSFFRQGNSPLHF.

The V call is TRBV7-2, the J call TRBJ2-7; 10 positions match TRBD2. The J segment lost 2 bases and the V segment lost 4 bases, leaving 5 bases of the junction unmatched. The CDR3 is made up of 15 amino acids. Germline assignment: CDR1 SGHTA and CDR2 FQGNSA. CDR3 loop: CASSSLAGEPYEQYF. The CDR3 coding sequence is TGTGCCAGCAGCTCCCTAGCGGGAGAACCCTACGAGCAGTACTTC.

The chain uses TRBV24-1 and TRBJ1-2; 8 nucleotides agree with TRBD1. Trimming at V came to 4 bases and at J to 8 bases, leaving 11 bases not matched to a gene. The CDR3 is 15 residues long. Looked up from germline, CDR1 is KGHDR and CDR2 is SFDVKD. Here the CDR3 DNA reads TGTGCCACCAGTGACAACCTACTGACAGGGGAAGGCTACACCTTC. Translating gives CATSDNLLTGEGYTF.

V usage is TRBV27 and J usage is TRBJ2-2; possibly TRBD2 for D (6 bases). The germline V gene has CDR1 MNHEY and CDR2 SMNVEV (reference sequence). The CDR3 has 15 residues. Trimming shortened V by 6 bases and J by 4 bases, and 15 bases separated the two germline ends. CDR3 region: CASSWDSWGTGELFF. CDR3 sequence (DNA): TGTGCCAGCAGCTGGGACTCCTGGGGCACCGGGGAGCTGTTTTTT.

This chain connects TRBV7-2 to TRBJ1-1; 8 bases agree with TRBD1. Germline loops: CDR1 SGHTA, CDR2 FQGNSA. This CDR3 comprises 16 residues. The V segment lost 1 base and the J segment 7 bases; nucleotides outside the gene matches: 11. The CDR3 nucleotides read TGTGCCAGCAGCTTAGTCAGCGGCCCAGGGGGCGGTGAAGCTTTCTTT. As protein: CASSLVSGPGGGEAFF.

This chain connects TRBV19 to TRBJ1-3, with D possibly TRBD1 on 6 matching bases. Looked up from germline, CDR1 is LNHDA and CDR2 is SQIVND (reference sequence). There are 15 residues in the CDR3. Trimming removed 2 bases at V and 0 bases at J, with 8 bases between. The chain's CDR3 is CASSILGASGNTIYF. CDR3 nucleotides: TGTGCCAGTAGTATACTGGGGGCCTCTGGAAACACCATATATTTT.